Presented here are 8 T cell receptor beta chains from one specimen sequenced in a study of post-analysis software for immune sequencing data. Findings of the study overall: Among roughly 5 TRBV segments more frequent in patients than controls were TRBV5-6, TRBV5-1 and TRBV20-1.

Which antigens these TCRs recognize remains unknown. Incorporated into the TCR beta cDNA libraries were unique molecular identifiers, which served to reduce PCR and sequencing biases. TCRdb called the PCR reads again in MiXCR, with one record for every CDR3 protein. The profile shows hundreds of thousands of distinct CDR3 sequences, approximately 53% of them singletons. Specimen: blood. These receptors originate from a girl under 18 with multiple sclerosis.

The chain couples TRBV20-1 to TRBJ2-7, with a possible D match to TRBD2 (6 bases). CDR3 length equals 16 residues. CDR1 and CDR2 (germline): DFQATT, SNEGSKA (reference sequence). Trimming took 3 bases from V and 7 from J, leaving 25 bases between them. The CDR3 region is CSASLWTTAPGSEQYF. CDR3 sequence (DNA): TGCAGTGCTAGTTTATGGACTACCGCACCAGGTTCGGAGCAGTACTTC.

The chain employs TRBV11-2 and TRBJ2-7, with 7 bases lining up with TRBD2. The V gene end was trimmed by 0 bases and the J gene end by 4 bases; junction bases not matched to a gene: 12. The V gene's germline CDR1 is SGHAT and CDR2 FQNNGV. This CDR3 has 17 residues. The CDR3 region is CASSLDRGGLVLYEQYF. The DNA for the CDR3 is TGTGCCAGCAGCTTAGATCGGGGAGGACTAGTCCTATACGAGCAGTACTTC.

V usage is TRBV11-1 and J usage is TRBJ2-3; 10 bases fit TRBD2. The trim removed 5 bases at V and 7 bases at J, leaving 6 bases unmatched. There are 14 residues in the CDR3. The V gene's germline CDR1 is SGHAT and CDR2 FQDESV (reference sequence). In DNA, the CDR3 is TGTGCCAGCAGCCTAAGCGGGGGGGCCAATACGCAGTATTTT. This gives the protein CASSLSGGANTQYF.

The chain joins TRBV25-1 to TRBJ2-1; the D is unclear. This CDR3 is built from 12 residues. The V and J ends lost 3 bases and 8 bases respectively, with 8 bases between them. Germline CDR1 and CDR2: MGHDK and SYGVNS. In DNA form, the CDR3 reads TGTGCCAGCAGTGAGAATCTTGATGAGCAGTTCTTC. Translated: CASSENLDEQFF. Together with reference TRBV25-1 and TRBJ2-1, the CDR3 gives the full variable domain: EADIYQTPRYLVIGTGKKITLECSQTMGHDKMYWYQQDPGMELHLIHYSYGVNSTEKGDLSSESTVSRIRTEHFPLTLESARPSHTSQYLCASSENLDEQFFGPGTRLTVL.

The CDR3 bases are TGTGCCAGCAGCCAAGCTCCGGGACGGGGGCACTCGTACAATGAGCAGTTCTTC. It translates to CASSQAPGRGHSYNEQFF. The gene calls are TRBV4-2 and TRBJ2-1, with D perhaps matching TRBD1 or TRBD2 (6 bases each). Per germline, CDR1 LGHNA and CDR2 YNFKEQ. Trimming stripped 1 base from V and 4 bases from J, with 20 bases between. CDR3 length equals 18 residues.

This clonotype was counted a few times. V gene TRBV5-4 combines with J gene TRBJ2-4; the D gene is possibly TRBD1 (6 bases). CDR1 is SGHNT, CDR2 YYREEE, per germline (reference sequence). The V gene lost 0 bases and the J gene lost 7 bases, with 14 bases spanning the gap. CDR3 length: 15 amino acids. The CDR3 sequence: CASSLVQGQGNIQYF. As DNA, the CDR3 is TGTGCCAGCAGCTTGGTTCAGGGGCAAGGGAACATTCAGTACTTC.

This clonotype was detected only a few times. This chain links TRBV11-2 with TRBJ2-4; TRBD1 matches 7 bases. CDR1 and CDR2 (germline): SGHAT, FQNNGV. This CDR3 comprises 13 residues. V was pared by 10 bases and J by 13 bases, with 16 bases of the junction left unmatched. The chain's CDR3 is CATSRQGALEQYF. The CDR3 nucleotides are TGTGCCACCTCTAGACAGGGTGCTTTGGAGCAGTACTTC.

This chain uses TRBV7-3 with TRBJ2-5; no reliable D call. TRBJ2-7 explains the end of the DNA better; the J call may be wrong. The CDR3 length is 15 residues. Germline V CDR1 and CDR2: SGHTA, FQGTGA. CDR3 amino acids: CASSLNARPVYEQYF. CDR3 nucleotide sequence: TGTGCCAGCAGCTTAAATGCCAGGCCTGTCTACGAGCAGTACTTC.